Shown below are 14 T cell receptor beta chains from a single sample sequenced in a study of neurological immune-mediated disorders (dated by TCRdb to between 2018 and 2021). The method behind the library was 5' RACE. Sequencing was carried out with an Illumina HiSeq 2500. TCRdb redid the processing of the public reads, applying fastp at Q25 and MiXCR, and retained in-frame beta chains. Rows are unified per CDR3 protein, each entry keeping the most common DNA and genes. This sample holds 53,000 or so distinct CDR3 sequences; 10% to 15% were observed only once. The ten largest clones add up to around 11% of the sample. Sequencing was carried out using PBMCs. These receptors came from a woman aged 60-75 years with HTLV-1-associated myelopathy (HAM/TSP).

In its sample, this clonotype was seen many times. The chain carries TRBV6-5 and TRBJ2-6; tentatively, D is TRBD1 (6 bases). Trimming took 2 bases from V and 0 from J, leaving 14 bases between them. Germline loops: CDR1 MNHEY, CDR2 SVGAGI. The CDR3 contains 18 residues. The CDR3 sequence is CASSYRILQGSGANVLTF. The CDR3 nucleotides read TGTGCCAGCAGTTACCGAATATTACAGGGCTCTGGGGCCAACGTCCTGACTTTC.

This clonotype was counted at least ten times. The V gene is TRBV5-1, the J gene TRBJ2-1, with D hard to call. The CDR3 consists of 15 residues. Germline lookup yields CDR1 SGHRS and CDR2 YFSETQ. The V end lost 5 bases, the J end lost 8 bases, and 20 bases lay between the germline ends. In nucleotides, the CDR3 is TGCGCCAGCAGAGCGCAGGTGGGTATATATCATGAGCAGTTCTTC. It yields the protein CASRAQVGIYHEQFF.

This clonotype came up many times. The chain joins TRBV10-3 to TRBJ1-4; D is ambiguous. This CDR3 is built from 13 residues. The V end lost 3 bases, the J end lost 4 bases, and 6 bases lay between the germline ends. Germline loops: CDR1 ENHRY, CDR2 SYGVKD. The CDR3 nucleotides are TGTGCCATCAGTGAAACTGATAATGAAAAACTGTTTTTT. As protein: CAISETDNEKLFF.

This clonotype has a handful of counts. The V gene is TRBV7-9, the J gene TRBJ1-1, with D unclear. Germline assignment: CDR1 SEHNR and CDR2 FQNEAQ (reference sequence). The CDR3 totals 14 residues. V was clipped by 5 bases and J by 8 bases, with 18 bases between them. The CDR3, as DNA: TGTGCCAGCAGCCGCGTCCCAAGCGGATCAGAAGCTTTCTTT. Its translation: CASSRVPSGSEAFF.

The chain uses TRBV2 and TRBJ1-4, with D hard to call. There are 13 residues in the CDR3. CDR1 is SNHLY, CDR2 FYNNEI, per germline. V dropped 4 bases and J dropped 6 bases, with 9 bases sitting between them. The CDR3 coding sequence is TGTGCCAGCAGTGTCTTTTCGGATGAAAAACTGTTTTTT. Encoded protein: CASSVFSDEKLFF. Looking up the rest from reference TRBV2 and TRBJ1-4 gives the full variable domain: EPEVTQTPSHQVTQMGQEVILRCVPISNHLYFYWYRQILGQKVEFLVSFYNNEISEKSEIFDDQFSVERPDGSNFTLKIRSTKLEDSAMYFCASSVFSDEKLFFGSGTQLSVL.

This CDR3 is CASNRLASYQETQYF. The CDR3 DNA reads as TGTGCCAGCAACCGATTAGCCTCCTACCAAGAGACCCAGTACTTC. This rearrangement joins TRBV2 to TRBJ2-5; D call uncertain. This CDR3 is 15 amino acids long. Trimming pared 7 bases from V and 0 bases from J, leaving 15 bases between. Germline V lookup: CDR1 SNHLY, CDR2 FYNNEI.

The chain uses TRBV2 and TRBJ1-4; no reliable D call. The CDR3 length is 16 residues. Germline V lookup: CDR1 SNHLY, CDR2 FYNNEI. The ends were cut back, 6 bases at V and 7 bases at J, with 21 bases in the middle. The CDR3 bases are TGTGCCAGCAGAGCCCCTGGACGGGGAATGAGTGAAAAACTGTTTTTT. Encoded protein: CASRAPGRGMSEKLFF.

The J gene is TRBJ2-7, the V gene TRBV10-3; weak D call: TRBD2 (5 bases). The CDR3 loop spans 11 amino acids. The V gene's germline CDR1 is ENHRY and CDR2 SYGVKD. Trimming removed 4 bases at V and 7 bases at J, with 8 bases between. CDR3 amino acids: CAISGPGEQYF. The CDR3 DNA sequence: TGTGCCATCAGTGGGCCGGGAGAGCAGTACTTC.

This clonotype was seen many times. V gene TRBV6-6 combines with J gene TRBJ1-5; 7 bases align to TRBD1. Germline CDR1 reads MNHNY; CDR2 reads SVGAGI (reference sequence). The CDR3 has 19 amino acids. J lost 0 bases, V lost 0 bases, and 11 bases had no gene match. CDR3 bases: TGTGCCAGCAGTTACTCGACAGGGATACCATTGATTAGCAATCAGCCCCAGCATTTT. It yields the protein CASSYSTGIPLISNQPQHF.

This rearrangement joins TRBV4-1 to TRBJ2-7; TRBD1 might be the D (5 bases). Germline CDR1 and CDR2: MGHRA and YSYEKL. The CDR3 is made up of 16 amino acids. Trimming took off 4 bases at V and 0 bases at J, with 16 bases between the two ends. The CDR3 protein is CASSPDPVQASYEQYF. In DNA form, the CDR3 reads TGCGCCAGCAGCCCCGATCCAGTACAGGCCTCCTACGAGCAGTACTTC.

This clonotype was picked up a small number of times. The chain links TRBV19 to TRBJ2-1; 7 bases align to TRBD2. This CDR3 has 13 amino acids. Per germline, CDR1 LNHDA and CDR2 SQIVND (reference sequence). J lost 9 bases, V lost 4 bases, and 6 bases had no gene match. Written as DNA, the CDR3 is TGTGCCAGTAGTAGCGGGAGTAGGGCTGAGCAGTTCTTC. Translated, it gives CASSSGSRAEQFF.

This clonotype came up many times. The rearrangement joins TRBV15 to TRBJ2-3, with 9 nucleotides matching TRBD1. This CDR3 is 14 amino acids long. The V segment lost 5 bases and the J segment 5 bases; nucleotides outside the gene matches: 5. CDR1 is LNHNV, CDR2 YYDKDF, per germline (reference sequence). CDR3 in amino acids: CATSGQGNGDTQYF. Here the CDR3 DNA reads TGTGCCACCAGCGGACAGGGGAATGGAGATACGCAGTATTTT.

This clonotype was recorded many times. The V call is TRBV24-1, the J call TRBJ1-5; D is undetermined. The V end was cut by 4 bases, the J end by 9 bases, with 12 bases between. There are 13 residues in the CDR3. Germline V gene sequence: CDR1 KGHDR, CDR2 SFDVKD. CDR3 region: CATSDRPWGPQHF. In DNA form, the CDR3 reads TGTGCCACCAGTGACCGCCCCTGGGGGCCCCAGCATTTT.

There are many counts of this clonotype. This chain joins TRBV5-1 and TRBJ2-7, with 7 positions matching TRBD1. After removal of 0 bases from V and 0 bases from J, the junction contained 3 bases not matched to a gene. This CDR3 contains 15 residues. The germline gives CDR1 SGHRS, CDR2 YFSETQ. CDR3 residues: CASSLGGTDSYEQYF. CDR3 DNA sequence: TGCGCCAGCAGCTTGGGTGGGACAGACTCCTACGAGCAGTACTTC.